Listed here is a single TCR beta chain. The sample belongs to a study of blood T cell repertoires in COVID-19. Germline CDR1 MDHEN, CDR2 SYDVKM. Germline trimming cut 6 bases from V and 8 bases from J; bases unmatched to any gene: 9. This CDR3 contains 14 residues. Original data processing: Estimated nucleated cell counts came from reference gene primer amplification. Only in-frame clones appear in the TCRdb table, and some are missing; sequencing was by immunoSEQ multiplex PCR. That table furnishes V, J and clone size, whereas the DNA furnished D and trimming. The sample gives more than 120,000 clones, 84% of which show up once; 4.8% is in the top ten.

The chain links TRBV28 to TRBJ1-3, with TRBD1 matching over 8 bases. What was sequenced was peripheral blood. The receptor was isolated from a human donor in a cohort sampled during active COVID-19. The CDR3 reads CASSPPGQEYTIYF. In DNA form, the CDR3 reads TGTGCCAGCAGCCCCCCGGGACAGGAATACACCATATATTTT.